Detailed here is one TCR beta chain. Sequencing was performed with immunoSEQ multiplex PCR; in TCRdb, only in-frame clones are kept and a portion is missing. Counted here are roughly 90,000 clones, 80% to 90% occurring once; the ten biggest clones make up roughly 6.3%. Germline CDR1 reads LNHDA; CDR2 reads SQIVND (reference sequence). V trimming: 6 bases; J trimming: 2 bases; junction bases outside the gene matches: 10. The CDR3 sequence is 17 residues long. This sample was taken from a study of T cell responses to AZD1222 COVID-19 vaccine. This sequence originates from an adult in good health. The rearrangement links TRBV19 to TRBJ2-1, with 10 bases matching TRBD2. Sequenced here: peripheral blood, sampled on day 0 of AZD1222 vaccination. CDR3 in amino acids: CASRGTSVVRAYNEQFF. CDR3 nucleotide sequence: TGTGCCAGTAGGGGGACTAGCGTGGTGCGGGCCTACAATGAGCAGTTCTTC. Complete variable domain (other parts from reference TRBV19 and TRBJ2-1): DGGITQSPKYLFRKEGQNVTLSCEQNLNHDAMYWYRQDPGQGLRLIYYSQIVNDFQKGDIAEGYSVSREKKESFPLTVTSAQKNPTAFYLCASRGTSVVRAYNEQFFGPGTRLTVL.